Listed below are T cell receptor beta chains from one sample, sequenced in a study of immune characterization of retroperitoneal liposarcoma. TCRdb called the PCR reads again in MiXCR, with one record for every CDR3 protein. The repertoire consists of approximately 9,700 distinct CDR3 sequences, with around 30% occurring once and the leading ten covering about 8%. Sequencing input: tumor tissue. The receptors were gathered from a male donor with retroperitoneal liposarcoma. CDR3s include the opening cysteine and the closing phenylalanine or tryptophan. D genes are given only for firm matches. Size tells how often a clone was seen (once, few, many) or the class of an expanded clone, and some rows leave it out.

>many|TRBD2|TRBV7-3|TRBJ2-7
TGTGCCAGCAGCTCTCGGACTAGCGGTGAGCAGTACTTC
CASSSRTSGEQYF
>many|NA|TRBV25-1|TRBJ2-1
TGTGCCAGCAGTGATCTAAAGGACCTCATCAATGAGCAGTTCTTC
CASSDLKDLINEQFF
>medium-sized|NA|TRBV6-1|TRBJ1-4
TGTGCCAGCAGTGACAGGGTACGGGAAAAACTGTTTTTT
CASSDRVREKLFF
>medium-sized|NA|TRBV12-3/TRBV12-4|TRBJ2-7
TGTGCCAGCAGTTTAGGTGACAGGCGCCGTAACAACTACGAGCAGTACTTC
CASSLGDRRRNNYEQYF
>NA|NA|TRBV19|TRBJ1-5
TGTGCCAGTAGTTTCCGGAGCAATCAGCCCCAGCATTTT
CASSFRSNQPQHF
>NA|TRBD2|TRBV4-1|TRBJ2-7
TGCGCCAGCAGCGCGTTCGTACTAGCGGGGGTGTACAATGAGCAGTACTTC
CASSAFVLAGVYNEQYF
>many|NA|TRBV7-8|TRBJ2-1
TGTGCCAGCAGCTTGGACCCGGGATTCTCCTACGAGCAGTTCTTC
CASSLDPGFSYEQFF
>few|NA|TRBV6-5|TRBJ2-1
TGTGCCAGCAGTTACACGGGCCACGAGCAGTTCTTC
CASSYTGHEQFF
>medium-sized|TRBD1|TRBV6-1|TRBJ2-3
TGTGCCAGCAGTTCCGGTGACAGGGAGACGGGTTTCACAGATACGCAGTATTTT
CASSSGDRETGFTDTQYF
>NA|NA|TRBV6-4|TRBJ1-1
TGTGCCAGCAGTGAGGGGGAGAGGACTGAAGCTTTCTTT
CASSEGERTEAFF
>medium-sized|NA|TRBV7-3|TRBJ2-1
TGTGCCAGCAGCTTAACCGGGGACAATGAGCAGTTCTTC
CASSLTGDNEQFF
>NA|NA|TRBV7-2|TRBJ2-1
TGTGCCAGCAGTCGGGGGCCCCAAGAGACCCAGTTCTTC
CASSRGPQETQFF
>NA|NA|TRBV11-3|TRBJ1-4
TGTGCCAGCAGCTTCAGTGAAAAACTGTTTTTT
CASSFSEKLFF
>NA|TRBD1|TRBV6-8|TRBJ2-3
TGTGCCAGCCAACGACAGGGGGCAGGAGAGCAGTATTTT
CASQRQGAGEQYF
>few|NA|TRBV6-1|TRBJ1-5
TGTGCCAGCAGAATGCGGGGGGGCAATGGCAATCAGCCCCAGCATTTT
CASRMRGGNGNQPQHF
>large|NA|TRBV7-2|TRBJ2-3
TGTGCCAGCAGCTTAGGGATCCAGCTCGGGACAGATACGCAGTATTTT
CASSLGIQLGTDTQYF
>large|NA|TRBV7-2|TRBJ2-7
TGTGCCAGCAGCTTTAACGGGGGCTTTGAGCAGTACTTC
CASSFNGGFEQYF
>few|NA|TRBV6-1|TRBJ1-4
TGTGCCAGCAGTGAAGGGGGGATAGTAGTGGAACTGTTTTTT
CASSEGGIVVELFF
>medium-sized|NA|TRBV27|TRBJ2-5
TGTGCCAGCAGTTTCGTAGGAGAGACCCAGTACTTC
CASSFVGETQYF
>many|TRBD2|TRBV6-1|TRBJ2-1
TGTGCCAGCACCAACGCGGGGGTGCAGTTCTTC
CASTNAGVQFF
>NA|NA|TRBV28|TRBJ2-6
TGTGCCAGCAGTGTGGGGGCCGGGTTGTACGTCCTGACTTTC
CASSVGAGLYVLTF
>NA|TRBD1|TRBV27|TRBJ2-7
TGTGCCAGCAGTCGACAGGGGGAGTTCTACGAGCAGTACTTC
CASSRQGEFYEQYF
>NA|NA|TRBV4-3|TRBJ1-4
TGCGCCAGCAGCCAAGTTCAGGGAGCGGAAAAACTGTTTTTT
CASSQVQGAEKLFF
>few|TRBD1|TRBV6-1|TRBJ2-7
TGTGCCAGCAGTCTACAGGGGCGCGACGATGAGCAGTACTTC
CASSLQGRDDEQYF
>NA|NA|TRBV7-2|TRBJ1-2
TGTGCCAGCAGCCCCAGAGGAGGGGTTCACTATGGCTACACCTTC
CASSPRGGVHYGYTF
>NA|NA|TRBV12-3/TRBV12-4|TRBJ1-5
TGTGCCAGCACTGAACAGGGTTGGAGCAATCAGCCCCAGCATTTT
CASTEQGWSNQPQHF
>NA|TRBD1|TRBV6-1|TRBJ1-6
TGTGCCAGCAGTCTTGTCGGACAGGGGGTGAGTTCACCCCTCCACTTT
CASSLVGQGVSSPLHF
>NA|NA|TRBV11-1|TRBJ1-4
TGTGCCAGCAGCTTAACAGCGGTGGGAGAAAAACTGTTTTTT
CASSLTAVGEKLFF
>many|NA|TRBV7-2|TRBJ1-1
TGTGCCAGCAGCTTCCGGGGGGAATACACTGAAGCTTTCTTT
CASSFRGEYTEAFF
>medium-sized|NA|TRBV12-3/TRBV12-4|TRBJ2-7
TGTGCCAGCAGGCCGGGAAAGGCAGGGGGGTGGTTCGAGCAGTACTTC
CASRPGKAGGWFEQYF
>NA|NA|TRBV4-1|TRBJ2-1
TGCGCCAGCAGCCAAAGCCGGGGGCAGTTCGATGAGCAGTTCTTC
CASSQSRGQFDEQFF
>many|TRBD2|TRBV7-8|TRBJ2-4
TGTGCCAGCAGCTTAGAGGGACTAGCGGGTTGGGAGCAGTACTTC
CASSLEGLAGWEQYF
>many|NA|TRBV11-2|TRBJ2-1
TGTGCCAGCAGCAAAATGAGAGCCGGGACTTCGAGCTCCTACGAGCAGTTCTTC
CASSKMRAGTSSSYEQFF
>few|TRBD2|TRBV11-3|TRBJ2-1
TGTGCCAGCAGCTTAAGGGCTAGCGGGCAAGAGACCCAGTTCTTC
CASSLRASGQETQFF
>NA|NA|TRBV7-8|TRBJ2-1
TGTGCCAGCAGCTTTCCCAGGGCCGAGCAGTTCTTC
CASSFPRAEQFF
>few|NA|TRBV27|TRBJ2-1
TGTGCCAGCAGTTTGGATGGGCCGGGCTCCTACAATGAGCAGTTCTTC
CASSLDGPGSYNEQFF
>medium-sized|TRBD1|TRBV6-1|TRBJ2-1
TGTGCCAGCACCCGACAGGGACCCTACAATGAGCAGTTCTTC
CASTRQGPYNEQFF
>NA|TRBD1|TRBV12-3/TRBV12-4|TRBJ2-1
TGTGCCAGCAGCCATAAAACCGGGACAGGGCTCTCCTACGAGCAGTTCTTC
CASSHKTGTGLSYEQFF
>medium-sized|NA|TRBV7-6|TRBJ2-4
TGTGCCAGCAAACTTTCGATACAGGGAGGTGAGCAGTACTTC
CASKLSIQGGEQYF
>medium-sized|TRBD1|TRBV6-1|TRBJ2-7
TGTGCCAGCAGCACCGGGACAGGGGGCTACGAGCAGTACTTC
CASSTGTGGYEQYF
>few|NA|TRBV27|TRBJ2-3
TGTGCCAGCAGTTTCGTGACAGCTGGAGATACGCAGTATTTT
CASSFVTAGDTQYF